This record covers a single T cell receptor beta chain. This entry belongs to a study of control samples from healthy donors and cancer patients. Clones were read by immunoSEQ multiplex PCR, and TCRdb kept only the in-frame ones, dropping some. The sample yields fewer than 200,000 clones, less than 95% seen once. V gave up 7 bases and J gave up 3 bases; unmatched junction bases: 6. The CDR3 totals 13 residues. CDR1 is SQVTM, CDR2 ANQGSEA, per germline. The TCR originated in a man in his sixties with colorectal cancer. The rearrangement links TRBV29-1 to TRBJ1-1, with 9 bases identical to TRBD1. The sequencing input was PBMCs. The CDR3 loop is CSAVRTGDTEAFF. In DNA form, the CDR3 reads TGCAGCGCCGTTAGGACAGGGGACACTGAAGCTTTCTTT.